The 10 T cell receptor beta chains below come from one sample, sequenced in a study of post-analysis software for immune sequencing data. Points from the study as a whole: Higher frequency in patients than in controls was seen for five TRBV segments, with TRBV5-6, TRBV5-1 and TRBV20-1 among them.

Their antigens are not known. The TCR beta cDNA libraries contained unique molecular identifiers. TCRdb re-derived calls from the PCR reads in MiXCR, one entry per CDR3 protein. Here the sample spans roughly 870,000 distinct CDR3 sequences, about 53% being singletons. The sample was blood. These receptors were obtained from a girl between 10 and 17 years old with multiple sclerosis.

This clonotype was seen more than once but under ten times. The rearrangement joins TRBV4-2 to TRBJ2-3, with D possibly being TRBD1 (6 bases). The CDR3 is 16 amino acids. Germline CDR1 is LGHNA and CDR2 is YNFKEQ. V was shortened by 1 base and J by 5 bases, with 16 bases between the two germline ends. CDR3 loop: CASSQANRDGGDTQYF. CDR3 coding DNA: TGTGCCAGCAGCCAAGCCAACAGGGATGGGGGAGATACGCAGTATTTT.

The CDR3 is CASSLAGGGSAGEQFF. The CDR3 region has the DNA TGCGCCAGCAGCTTGGCGGGGGGCGGGAGTGCTGGTGAGCAGTTCTTC. J is TRBJ2-1 and V is TRBV5-1; TRBD2 might be the D (7 bases). The CDR3 is made up of 16 amino acids. Trimming removed 0 bases at V and 9 bases at J, with 19 bases between. The germline CDR1 and CDR2 sequences are SGHRS and YFSETQ.

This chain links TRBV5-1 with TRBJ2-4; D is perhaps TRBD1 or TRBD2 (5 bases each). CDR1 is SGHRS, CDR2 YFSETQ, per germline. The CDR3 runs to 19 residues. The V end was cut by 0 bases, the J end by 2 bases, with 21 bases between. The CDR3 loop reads CASSLAFNRDHSTKNIQYF. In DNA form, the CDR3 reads TGCGCCAGCAGCTTGGCGTTTAACCGGGACCACAGCACCAAAAACATTCAGTACTTC.

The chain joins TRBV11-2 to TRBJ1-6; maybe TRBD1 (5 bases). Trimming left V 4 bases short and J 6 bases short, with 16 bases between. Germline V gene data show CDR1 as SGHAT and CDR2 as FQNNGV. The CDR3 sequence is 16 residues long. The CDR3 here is CASSYSPGPINSPLHF. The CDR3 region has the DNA TGTGCCAGCAGCTACTCCCCGGGACCGATTAATTCACCCCTCCACTTT. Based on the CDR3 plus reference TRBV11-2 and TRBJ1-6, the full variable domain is EAGVAQSPRYKIIEKRQSVAFWCNPISGHATLYWYQQILGQGPKLLIQFQNNGVVDDSQLPKDRFSAERLKGVDSTLKIQPAKLEDSAVYLCASSYSPGPINSPLHFGNGTRLTVT.

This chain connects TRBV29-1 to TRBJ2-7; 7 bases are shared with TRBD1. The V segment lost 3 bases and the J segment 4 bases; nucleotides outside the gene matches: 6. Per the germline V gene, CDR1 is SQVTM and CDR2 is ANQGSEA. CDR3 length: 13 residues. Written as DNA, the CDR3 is TGCAGCGTTGACGGGACAGAAGAATACGAGCAGTACTTC. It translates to CSVDGTEEYEQYF.

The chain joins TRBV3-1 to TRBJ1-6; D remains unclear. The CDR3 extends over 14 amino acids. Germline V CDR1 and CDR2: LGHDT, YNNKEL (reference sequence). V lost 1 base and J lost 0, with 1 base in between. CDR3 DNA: TGTGCCAGCAGCCAAGGCTCCTATAATTCACCCCTCCACTTT. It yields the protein CASSQGSYNSPLHF.

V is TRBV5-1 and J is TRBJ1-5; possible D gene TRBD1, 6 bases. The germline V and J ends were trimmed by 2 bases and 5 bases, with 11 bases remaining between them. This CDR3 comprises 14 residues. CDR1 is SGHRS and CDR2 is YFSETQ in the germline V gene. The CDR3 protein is CASSFGSGDQPQHF. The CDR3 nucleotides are TGCGCCAGCAGCTTCGGGTCAGGGGATCAGCCCCAGCATTTT.

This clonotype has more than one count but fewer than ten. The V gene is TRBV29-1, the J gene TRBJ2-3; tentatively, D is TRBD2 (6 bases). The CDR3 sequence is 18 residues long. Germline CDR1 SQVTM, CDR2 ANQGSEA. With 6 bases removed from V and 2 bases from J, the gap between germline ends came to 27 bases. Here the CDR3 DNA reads TGCAGCGTCGTACCGACTAGATCACCTAACCGATACACAGATACGCAGTATTTT. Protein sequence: CSVVPTRSPNRYTDTQYF.

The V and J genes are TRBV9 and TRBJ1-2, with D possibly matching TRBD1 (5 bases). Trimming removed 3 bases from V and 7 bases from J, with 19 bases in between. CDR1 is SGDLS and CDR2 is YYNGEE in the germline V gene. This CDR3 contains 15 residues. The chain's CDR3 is CASSDSLGGIGGYTF. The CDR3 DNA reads TGTGCCAGCAGCGACTCCCTGGGGGGGATCGGTGGCTACACCTTC.

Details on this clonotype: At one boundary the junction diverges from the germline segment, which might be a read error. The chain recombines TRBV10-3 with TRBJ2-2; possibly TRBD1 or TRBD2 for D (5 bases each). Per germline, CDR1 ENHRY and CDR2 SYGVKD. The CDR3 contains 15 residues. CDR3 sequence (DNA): TGTGCCATCAGTGCCCCATCGGTTGGGGCCGGGGAGCGGTTTTTT. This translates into CAISAPSVGAGERFF.